The rows below give T cell receptor beta chains drawn from one sample of a study of blood T cell repertoires in COVID-19. Profiled with immunoSEQ multiplex PCR; TCRdb holds only in-frame clones, not every one. The table has 40,000 or so clones, about 92% seen once. The specimen was peripheral blood. These TCRs come from a human donor in a cohort sampled during active COVID-19. CDR3s include the opening cysteine and the closing phenylalanine or tryptophan. Each record gives: J gene, clone size, D gene, V gene, CDR3 protein, CDR3 DNA. The D gene is left open where the match is weak. Only some rows state a clone size, as once, few, many or a class for expanded clones.

TRBJ1-1 . . TRBV5-1 CASSRAGVNTEAFF TGCGCCAGCAGCAGAGCAGGGGTGAACACTGAAGCTTTCTTT
TRBJ1-4 . . TRBV10-3 CAIRSGGSDEKLFF TGTGCCATCAGGTCTGGAGGGTCGGATGAAAAACTGTTTTTT
TRBJ1-4 . . TRBV7-9 CASSLDSFLNEKLFF TGTGCCAGCAGCCTCGACAGCTTCCTTAATGAAAAACTGTTTTTT
TRBJ2-1 . TRBD2 TRBV7-9 CASSPGGFQFF TGTGCCAGCAGCCCGGGGGGGTTTCAGTTCTTC
TRBJ2-1 . TRBD1 TRBV5-4 CASSRTGNHEQFF TGTGCCAGCAGCCGGACAGGGAACCATGAGCAGTTCTTC
TRBJ2-2 . . TRBV5-5 CASSLGGRVTGELFF TGTGCCAGCAGCTTAGGGGGAAGGGTCACCGGGGAGCTGTTTTTT
TRBJ1-2 . . TRBV27 CASSFGGAGGYTF TGTGCCAGCAGTTTTGGGGGGGCTGGTGGCTACACCTTC
TRBJ1-4 . TRBD1 TRBV19 CASSITGDDFIEKLFF TGTGCCAGTAGTATTACAGGGGATGACTTTATAGAAAAACTGTTTTTT
TRBJ2-1 . . TRBV4-1 CASSQENGAYNEQFF TGCGCCAGCAGCCAAGAAAACGGGGCCTACAATGAGCAGTTCTTC
TRBJ1-2 . TRBD1 TRBV6-5 CASSRGTGYYGYTF TGTGCCAGCAGTAGAGGGACAGGGTACTATGGCTACACCTTC
TRBJ1-3 . TRBD1 TRBV18 CASSPNRGKDTIYF TGTGCCAGCTCGCCAAACAGGGGGAAAGACACCATATATTTT
TRBJ2-1 . TRBD2 TRBV4-1 CASRLAGGRDEQFF TGCGCCAGCAGACTAGCGGGGGGGCGAGATGAGCAGTTCTTC
TRBJ1-1 . TRBD1 TRBV25-1 CASSMLQGASNTEAFF TGTGCCAGCAGTATGCTACAGGGGGCCTCGAACACTGAAGCTTTCTTT
TRBJ1-2 . . TRBV12-3/TRBV12-4 CASSFSVIGYTF TGTGCCAGCAGTTTTTCGGTCATTGGCTACACCTTC
TRBJ2-3 . TRBD2 TRBV15 CATLLAGATDTQYF TGTGCCACCCTACTAGCGGGGGCCACAGATACGCAGTATTTT
TRBJ2-1 . . TRBV24-1 CATSESGGGLEQFF TGTGCCACCAGTGAGAGTGGGGGCGGCTTGGAGCAGTTCTTC
TRBJ1-5 . . TRBV6-5 CASTRGSNQPQHF TGTGCCAGCACCCGGGGTAGCAATCAGCCCCAGCATTTT
TRBJ1-1 once TRBD1 TRBV7-6 CASSLGRDRNTEAFF TGTGCCAGCAGCTTAGGCCGGGACAGGAACACTGAAGCTTTCTTT
TRBJ1-2 . . TRBV4-3 CASSPRFRDIKGYTF TGCGCCAGCAGCCCCCGCTTCCGGGACATCAAGGGCTACACCTTC
TRBJ1-5 . TRBD1 TRBV19 CASLDRGGQPQHF TGTGCCAGTCTGGACAGGGGTGGGCAGCCCCAGCATTTT
TRBJ2-1 . TRBD2 TRBV7-3 CASSLRRTSGRYSDEQFF TGTGCCAGCAGCTTACGCCGGACTAGCGGGAGATATAGCGATGAGCAGTTCTTC
TRBJ2-3 . TRBD1 TRBV28 CASRKTGRDTQYF TGTGCCAGCAGAAAGACAGGGAGAGATACGCAGTATTTT
TRBJ1-5 . . TRBV6-5 CASNPTSLEPQHF TGTGCCAGCAACCCTACCTCGTTGGAGCCCCAGCATTTT
TRBJ2-1 once TRBD2 TRBV27 CASSPPSGNYNEQFF TGTGCCAGCAGTCCCCCTAGCGGGAATTACAATGAGCAGTTCTTC
TRBJ1-5 few . TRBV4-1 CASSQGPVRGPQHF TGCGCCAGCAGCCAAGGTCCGGTCCGGGGGCCCCAGCATTTT
TRBJ1-4 . . TRBV6-5 CASSYGRVGEKLFF TGTGCCAGCAGTTACGGCAGGGTGGGGGAAAAACTGTTTTTT
TRBJ2-3 once . TRBV6-5 CASSYPYSDTQYF TGTGCCAGCAGTTACCCTTATTCAGATACGCAGTATTTT
TRBJ2-3 . . TRBV20-1 CSASRGSTDTQYF TGCAGTGCTAGTCGCGGGAGCACAGATACGCAGTATTTT
TRBJ1-4 once . TRBV19 CASSIRRGNEKLFF TGTGCCAGTAGTATAAGGAGGGGAAATGAAAAACTGTTTTTT
TRBJ1-1 . TRBD1 TRBV5-4 CASSFGTGAEAFF TGTGCCAGCAGCTTCGGGACAGGAGCAGAAGCTTTCTTT
TRBJ1-2 . . TRBV28 CASSQQGLGGYTF TGTGCCAGCAGTCAACAGGGTCTTGGCGGCTACACCTTC
TRBJ2-1 . . TRBV28 CASSSLRGTTYNEQFF TGTGCCAGCAGTAGCCTCAGGGGTACTACCTACAATGAGCAGTTCTTC
TRBJ2-1 . TRBD2 TRBV10-3 CAISAGASGDNEQFF TGTGCCATCAGTGCCGGGGCTAGCGGTGACAATGAGCAGTTCTTC
TRBJ2-1 . TRBD2 TRBV5-1 CASSLTLTSGRANEQFF TGCGCCAGCAGCTTGACTTTAACTAGCGGGAGGGCCAATGAGCAGTTCTTC
TRBJ2-2 . TRBD2 TRBV25-1 CASSPTSGATGELFF TGTGCCAGCAGTCCCACTAGCGGAGCAACCGGGGAGCTGTTTTTT
TRBJ2-5 . TRBD1 TRBV6-5 CASSPQGAVETQYF TGTGCCAGCAGCCCACAGGGGGCGGTGGAGACCCAGTACTTC
TRBJ2-5 . TRBD2 TRBV4-3 CASSHGLADYQETQYF TGCGCCAGCAGCCACGGACTAGCGGACTACCAAGAGACCCAGTACTTC
TRBJ1-1 . . TRBV9 CASSLREDTEAFF TGTGCCAGCAGCTTGAGGGAGGACACTGAAGCTTTCTTT
TRBJ2-3 . TRBD2 TRBV6-5 CASRDLAGGTDTQYF TGTGCCAGCAGGGATCTAGCGGGAGGCACAGATACGCAGTATTTT
TRBJ2-2 . . TRBV12-5 CASGSRNTGELFF TGTGCTAGTGGTTCCAGGAACACCGGGGAGCTGTTTTTT
TRBJ2-7 . . TRBV4-3 CASSQAQGYEQYF TGCGCCAGCAGCCAAGCACAGGGCTACGAGCAGTACTTC